This T cell receptor beta chain was sequenced during a study of vaccination effects on CD4 cells after COVID-19. General study points: Cross-reactivity with common cold coronaviruses was shown by only 1 of 255 vaccine-induced clones in healthy vaccinees.

Concerning this clone itself: No antigen is known for it.

TCRdb keeps only in-frame clones here, not all; method: immunoSEQ multiplex PCR. This sample has 50,000 to 75,000 clones, with about 80% found just once. CDR1 is MNHNY, CDR2 SVGAGI, per germline (reference sequence). The CDR3 spans 17 residues. The germline V and J ends were trimmed by 5 bases and 1 base, with 20 bases remaining between them. With nine to eleven days of culture completed, CD4+ T cells were isolated. Previously uninfected by SARS-CoV-2, the vaccine recipients also showed negative nucleocapsid antibodies. The V call is TRBV6-6, the J call TRBJ1-1; D possibly corresponds to TRBD1 (5 bases). This material consisted of CD4+ T cells from PBMCs cultured without peptide, taken before COVID-19 vaccination. The receptor's source is a human donor who received a COVID-19 vaccine. CDR3 amino acids: CASSQKTGTAENTEAFF. DNA of the CDR3: TGTGCCAGCAGTCAGAAAACCGGGACGGCGGAGAACACTGAAGCTTTCTTT.